This T cell receptor (beta chain) was observed in a study of T cells in Graves' hyperthyroidism and ophthalmopathy. Findings of the study overall: In the analysis, a 13 V-J model separated ophthalmopathy from stable hyperthyroidism.

A remark on this clonotype: Its antigen remains unknown.

In patients aged 18 to 65, hyperthyroidism was newly diagnosed, with duration under 2 months. Diagnostic assessment was based on clinical symptoms, serum thyroxine and TRAb, thyroid ultrasound and orbital computed tomography. Blood from later-ophthalmopathy patients was taken at first hyperthyroidism diagnosis. V was clipped by 5 bases and J by 10 bases, with 10 bases between them. Looked up from germline, CDR1 is SGHTA and CDR2 is FQGNSA. The CDR3 has 11 amino acids. From RNA transcripts, TCR beta CDR3 regions were amplified. Researchers ran a first-round RT-PCR on the TCR CDR3 using the HTBI primer set. MiXCR was run by TCRdb on the multiplex PCR reads, yielding one entry per CDR3 protein. The sample carries 600,000 to 850,000 distinct CDR3 sequences, around 19% recorded once.

The chain joins TRBV7-2 to TRBJ2-3; D is ambiguous. The receptor was isolated from a woman aged 45 to 65 with Graves' hyperthyroidism that later progressed to Graves' ophthalmopathy. The source material was blood. The CDR3 nucleotides read TGTGCCAGCAGCCTAGATGGAGCGCAGTATTTT. The encoded protein is CASSLDGAQYF.